A selection of T cell receptor beta chains follows, all from one sample in a study of OX40 agonist ivuxolimab in advanced cancers. TCRdb keeps only in-frame clones here, not all; method: immunoSEQ multiplex PCR. The sample carries 66,000 or so clones, roughly 87% recorded once. This sample comprised CD4+ or CD8+ T cells sorted from blood, obtained in a trial of the OX40 agonist ivuxolimab. The receptors were gathered from an adult with an advanced solid tumor such as melanoma, head and neck, liver or kidney cancer. Each CDR3 is given with its conserved first and last residue. Fields, in order: clone size, J gene, V gene, D gene, CDR3 protein, CDR3 DNA. D genes are given only for firm matches. The size of a clone is reported for some rows only, either as once, few or many, or as a class for expanded clones.

NA	TRBJ1-1	TRBV7-8	TRBD1	CASSATGVGTEAFF	TGTGCCAGCAGCGCGACAGGGGTCGGGACTGAAGCTTTCTTT
NA	TRBJ1-4	TRBV27	TRBD1	CASRRQGGGEKLFF	TGTGCCAGCAGGCGACAGGGGGGAGGTGAAAAACTGTTTTTT
NA	TRBJ2-5	TRBV5-1	NA	CASSLDGGRQETQYF	TGCGCCAGCAGCTTGGATGGGGGGCGGCAAGAGACCCAGTACTTC
NA	TRBJ1-4	TRBV6-5	NA	CASTSGFATNEKLFF	TGTGCCAGCACCTCAGGTTTTGCAACTAATGAAAAACTGTTTTTT
NA	TRBJ1-4	TRBV2	TRBD1	CARKTGVGEKLFF	TGTGCCAGAAAGACAGGGGTTGGAGAAAAACTGTTTTTT
many	TRBJ1-1	TRBV5-1	NA	CASSLDGLRTEAFF	TGCGCCAGCAGCTTAGATGGTCTGCGCACTGAAGCTTTCTTT
NA	TRBJ1-2	TRBV5-5	NA	CASSLYGGVGYTF	TGTGCCAGCAGCTTGTACGGGGGCGTCGGCTACACCTTC
once	TRBJ2-7	TRBV7-6	TRBD2	CASSYSGTSGEQYF	TGTGCCAGCAGCTATTCCGGGACTAGCGGCGAGCAGTACTTC
NA	TRBJ1-2	TRBV5-4	NA	CASSLVENYGYTF	TGTGCCAGCAGCTTGGTGGAGAACTATGGCTACACCTTC
NA	TRBJ2-1	TRBV5-5	TRBD2	CASSLTPTTSGVYNEQFF	TGTGCCAGCAGCTTAACTCCCACGACTAGCGGAGTTTACAATGAGCAGTTCTTC
few	TRBJ2-7	TRBV2	NA	CASREQGSYEQYF	TGTGCCAGCAGAGAACAGGGATCCTACGAGCAGTACTTC
NA	TRBJ2-5	TRBV14	TRBD2	CASSQEQRGGLETQYF	TGTGCCAGCAGCCAAGAACAGCGGGGGGGTTTGGAGACCCAGTACTTC
NA	TRBJ2-3	TRBV4-2	TRBD1	CASSLQGTGGKNTQYF	TGTGCCAGCAGCCTTCAGGGGACAGGAGGAAAAAATACGCAGTATTTT
NA	TRBJ2-1	TRBV10-3	NA	CAIRDYNEQFF	TGTGCCATCAGAGATTACAATGAGCAGTTCTTC
once	TRBJ2-1	TRBV5-1	NA	CASLSGGTGPTNEQFF	TGCGCCAGCCTCTCGGGAGGGACAGGGCCGACGAATGAGCAGTTCTTC
NA	TRBJ2-5	TRBV15	NA	CATSREGAGLAETQYF	TGTGCCACCAGCAGAGAGGGGGCAGGGCTAGCGGAGACCCAGTACTTC
NA	TRBJ1-1	TRBV6-5	NA	CASSELQGRTEAFF	TGTGCCAGCAGCGAATTACAGGGTCGAACTGAAGCTTTCTTT
NA	TRBJ2-1	TRBV30	TRBD2	CAWSVPSGSKYEQFF	TGTGCCTGGAGTGTACCTAGCGGGAGTAAGTATGAGCAGTTCTTC
NA	TRBJ2-7	TRBV19	NA	CASKPAGSPYEQYF	TGTGCCAGTAAACCCGCGGGATCACCCTACGAGCAGTACTTC
few	TRBJ1-6	TRBV18	NA	CASSPLDSNSPLHF	TGTGCCAGCTCACCACTGGACAGTAATTCACCCCTCCACTTT
NA	TRBJ1-1	TRBV27	TRBD1	CASSLLPGQGAKNTEAFF	TGTGCCAGCAGTTTACTCCCGGGACAGGGGGCAAAGAACACTGAAGCTTTCTTT
NA	TRBJ1-2	TRBV5-8	NA	CASSLTANYGYTF	TGTGCCAGCAGCCTTACAGCGAACTATGGCTACACCTTC
NA	TRBJ1-5	TRBV18	TRBD1	CASSPGQGVNQPQHF	TGTGCCAGCTCCCCTGGACAGGGGGTAAATCAGCCCCAGCATTTT
NA	TRBJ2-3	TRBV18	NA	CASSPNSPDTQYF	TGTGCCAGCTCACCTAATAGTCCAGATACGCAGTATTTT
NA	TRBJ2-5	TRBV15	NA	CAASLGMWSEETQYF	TGTGCCGCCTCACTAGGTATGTGGAGTGAGGAGACCCAGTACTTC
NA	TRBJ1-1	TRBV19	TRBD1	CATSSRDRGWNTEAFF	TGTGCCACTTCTTCCCGGGACAGGGGATGGAACACTGAAGCTTTCTTT
NA	TRBJ1-1	TRBV14	NA	CASASQGSTEAFF	TGTGCCAGCGCGAGCCAGGGCAGCACTGAAGCTTTCTTT
NA	TRBJ2-3	TRBV27	NA	CASLPRPETDTQYF	TGTGCCAGCTTACCTCGGCCCGAGACAGATACGCAGTATTTT
NA	TRBJ2-2	TRBV2	TRBD1	CASRYRGTPGELFF	TGTGCCAGCAGATACAGGGGCACACCCGGGGAGCTGTTTTTT
NA	TRBJ1-4	TRBV7-9	TRBD1	CASSPGTENEKLFF	TGTGCCAGCAGCCCCGGGACAGAGAATGAAAAACTGTTTTTT
NA	TRBJ1-1	TRBV5-6	NA	CASSLKGENTEAFF	TGTGCCAGCAGCTTGAAGGGCGAGAACACTGAAGCTTTCTTT
few	TRBJ2-3	TRBV7-8	NA	CASSLDTSDTQYF	TGTGCCAGCAGCTTAGACACGTCAGATACGCAGTATTTT
NA	TRBJ2-7	TRBV18	NA	CASSDKGSYEQYF	TGTGCCAGCTCAGACAAGGGGTCCTACGAGCAGTACTTC
once	TRBJ2-2	TRBV6-4	NA	CASSYTNTRGTGELFF	TGTGCCAGCAGCTACACCAACACCAGGGGCACCGGGGAGCTGTTTTTT
NA	TRBJ1-5	TRBV6-5	NA	CASSLGGGDQPQHF	TGTGCCAGCAGCCTCGGGGGAGGGGATCAGCCCCAGCATTTT
NA	TRBJ1-4	TRBV15	NA	CATSRGRTNEKLFF	TGTGCCACCAGCAGGGGCAGAACTAATGAAAAACTGTTTTTT
NA	TRBJ1-1	TRBV5-4	TRBD1	CASRGGTGENTEAFF	TGTGCCAGCAGAGGCGGGACAGGGGAGAACACTGAAGCTTTCTTT
NA	TRBJ1-5	TRBV28	TRBD1	CAGRQGRNQPQHF	TGTGCCGGAAGACAGGGCCGCAATCAGCCCCAGCATTTT
NA	TRBJ1-1	TRBV19	NA	CASSSGQTEAFF	TGTGCCAGTAGTTCCGGACAGACTGAAGCTTTCTTT
NA	TRBJ1-2	TRBV30	TRBD1	CAWSLTGQRSYGYTF	TGTGCCTGGAGTCTAACGGGACAGAGGAGCTATGGCTACACCTTC
NA	TRBJ2-2	TRBV27	NA	CASSLVRDTGELFF	TGTGCCAGCAGTTTAGTTAGGGACACCGGGGAGCTGTTTTTT
NA	TRBJ2-1	TRBV7-2	NA	CASSLPPSDEQFF	TGTGCCAGCAGCTTACCTCCTAGCGATGAGCAGTTCTTC
NA	TRBJ1-6	TRBV5-4	NA	CASSLGQYNSPLHF	TGTGCCAGCAGCTTGGGACAGTATAATTCACCCCTCCACTTT
NA	TRBJ2-3	TRBV11-2	TRBD1	CASGRNTGGPSDTQYF	TGTGCCAGCGGCAGAAACACAGGGGGCCCCTCAGATACGCAGTATTTT
once	TRBJ1-1	TRBV19	NA	CASSPMDTRRTEAFF	TGTGCCAGTAGTCCCATGGACACCCGACGGACTGAAGCTTTCTTT
NA	TRBJ1-5	TRBV11-2	TRBD1	CASSLTTGANQPQHF	TGTGCCAGCAGCTTAACAACAGGGGCGAATCAGCCCCAGCATTTT
NA	TRBJ1-4	TRBV18	NA	CASSPPGANEKLFF	TGTGCCAGCTCACCACCAGGGGCTAATGAAAAACTGTTTTTT
medium-sized	TRBJ1-6	TRBV5-5	NA	CASRPDGNSPLHF	TGTGCCAGCAGGCCCGACGGGAATTCACCCCTCCACTTT
NA	TRBJ1-1	TRBV6-1	TRBD1	CASSKRQGGDTEAFF	TGTGCCAGCAGTAAAAGACAGGGGGGGGACACTGAAGCTTTCTTT
NA	TRBJ2-7	TRBV29-1	TRBD2	CSVLLAGAKEQYF	TGCAGCGTTTTACTAGCGGGAGCCAAAGAGCAGTACTTC
few	TRBJ2-1	TRBV11-2	NA	CASSLGGRQFF	TGTGCCAGCAGCTTAGGGGGTCGGCAGTTCTTC
NA	TRBJ1-1	TRBV18	NA	CASTMGSLNTEAFF	TGTGCCAGCACCATGGGCTCCTTGAACACTGAAGCTTTCTTT
NA	TRBJ1-4	TRBV29-1	TRBD1	CSGGQGREKLFF	TGCAGCGGCGGACAGGGGAGAGAAAAACTGTTTTTT
NA	TRBJ1-3	TRBV10-2	NA	CASTPSGGHSGNTIYF	TGCGCCAGCACCCCGAGTGGGGGGCACTCTGGAAACACCATATATTTT